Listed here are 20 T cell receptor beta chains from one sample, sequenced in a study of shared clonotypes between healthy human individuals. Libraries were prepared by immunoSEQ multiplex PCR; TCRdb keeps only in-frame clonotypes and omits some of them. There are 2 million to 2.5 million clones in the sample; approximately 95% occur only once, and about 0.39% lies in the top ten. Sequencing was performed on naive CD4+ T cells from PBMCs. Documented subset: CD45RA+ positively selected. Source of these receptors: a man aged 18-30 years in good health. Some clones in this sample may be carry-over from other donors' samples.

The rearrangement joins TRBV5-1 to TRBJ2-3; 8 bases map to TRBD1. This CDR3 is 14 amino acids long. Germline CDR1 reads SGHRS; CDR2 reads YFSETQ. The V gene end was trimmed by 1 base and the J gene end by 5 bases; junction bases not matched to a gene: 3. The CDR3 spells CASSLSGGLDTQYF. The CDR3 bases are TGCGCCAGCAGCTTGTCAGGGGGCTTAGATACGCAGTATTTT.

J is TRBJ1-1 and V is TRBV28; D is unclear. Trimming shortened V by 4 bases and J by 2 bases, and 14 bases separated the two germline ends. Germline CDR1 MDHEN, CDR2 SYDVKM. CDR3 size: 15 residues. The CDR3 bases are TGTGCCAGCAGTTCGCCGGACGGAGGAAACACTGAAGCTTTCTTT. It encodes CASSSPDGGNTEAFF.

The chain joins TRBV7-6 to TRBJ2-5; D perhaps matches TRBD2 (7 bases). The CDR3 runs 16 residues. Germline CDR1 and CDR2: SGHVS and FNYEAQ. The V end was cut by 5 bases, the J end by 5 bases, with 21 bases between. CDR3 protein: CASSLIGGGALETQYF. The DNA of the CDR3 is TGTGCCAGCAGCCTAATTGGGGGGGGCGCATTGGAGACCCAGTACTTC.

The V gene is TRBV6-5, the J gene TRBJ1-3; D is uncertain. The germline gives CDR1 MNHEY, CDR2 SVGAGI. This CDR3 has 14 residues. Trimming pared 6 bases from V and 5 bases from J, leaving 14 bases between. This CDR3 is CASSPSTPRNTIYF. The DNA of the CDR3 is TGTGCCAGCAGCCCGTCCACGCCGCGAAACACCATATATTTT.

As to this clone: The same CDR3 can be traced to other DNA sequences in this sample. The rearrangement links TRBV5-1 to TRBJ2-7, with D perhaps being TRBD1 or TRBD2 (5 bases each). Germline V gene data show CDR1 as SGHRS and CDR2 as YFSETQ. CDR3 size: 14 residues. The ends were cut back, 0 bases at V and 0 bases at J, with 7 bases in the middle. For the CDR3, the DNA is TGCGCCAGCAGCTTGGCGAGGGGCTCCTACGAGCAGTACTTC. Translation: CASSLARGSYEQYF.

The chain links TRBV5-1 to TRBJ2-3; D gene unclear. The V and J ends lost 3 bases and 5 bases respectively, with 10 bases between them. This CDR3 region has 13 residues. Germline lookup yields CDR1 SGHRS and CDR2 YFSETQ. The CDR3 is CASSWRLEDTQYF. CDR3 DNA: TGCGCCAGCAGCTGGCGACTGGAAGATACGCAGTATTTT.

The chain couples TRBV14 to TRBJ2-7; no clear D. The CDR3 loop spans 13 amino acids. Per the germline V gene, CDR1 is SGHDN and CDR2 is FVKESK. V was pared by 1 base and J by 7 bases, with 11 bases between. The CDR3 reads CASSQVGSSEQYF. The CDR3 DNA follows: TGTGCCAGCAGCCAAGTCGGGTCGAGTGAGCAGTACTTC.

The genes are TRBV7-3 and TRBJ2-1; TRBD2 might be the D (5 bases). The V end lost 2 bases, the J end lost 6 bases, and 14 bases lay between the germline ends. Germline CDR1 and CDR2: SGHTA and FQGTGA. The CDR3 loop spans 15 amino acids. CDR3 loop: CASSLGLAIANEQFF. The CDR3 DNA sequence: TGTGCCAGCAGCTTAGGGCTAGCCATAGCCAATGAGCAGTTCTTC. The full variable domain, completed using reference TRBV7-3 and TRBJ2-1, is GAGVSQTPSNKVTEKGKYVELRCDPISGHTALYWYRQSLGQGPEFLIYFQGTGAADDSGLPNDRFFAVRPEGSVSTLKIQRTERGDSAVYLCASSLGLAIANEQFFGPGTRLTVL.

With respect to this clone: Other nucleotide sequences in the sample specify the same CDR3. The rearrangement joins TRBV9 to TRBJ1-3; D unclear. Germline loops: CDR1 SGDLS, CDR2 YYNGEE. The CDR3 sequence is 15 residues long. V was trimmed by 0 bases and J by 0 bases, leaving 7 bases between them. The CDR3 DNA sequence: TGTGCCAGCAGCGTAGATTCTCTCTCTGGAAACACCATATATTTT. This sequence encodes CASSVDSLSGNTIYF.

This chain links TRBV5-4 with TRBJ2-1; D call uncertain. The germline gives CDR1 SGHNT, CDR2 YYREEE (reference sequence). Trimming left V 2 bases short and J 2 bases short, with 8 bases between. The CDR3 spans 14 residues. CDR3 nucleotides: TGTGCCAGCAGCTTACTCGCGGCCTACAATGAGCAGTTCTTC. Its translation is CASSLLAAYNEQFF. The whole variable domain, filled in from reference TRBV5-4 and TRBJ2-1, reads ETGVTQSPTHLIKTRGQQVTLRCSSQSGHNTVSWYQQALGQGPQFIFQYYREEENGRGNFPPRFSGLQFPNYSSELNVNALELDDSALYLCASSLLAAYNEQFFGPGTRLTVL.

This chain's CDR3 is CSATGRNRGTIYF. The CDR3 nucleotides are TGCAGCGCCACCGGACGAAATAGGGGCACCATATATTTT. This chain connects TRBV29-1 to TRBJ1-3; D might be TRBD1 (5 bases). The CDR3 runs to 13 residues. The germline V gene has CDR1 SQVTM and CDR2 ANQGSEA. V lost 7 bases and J lost 9, with 19 bases in between.

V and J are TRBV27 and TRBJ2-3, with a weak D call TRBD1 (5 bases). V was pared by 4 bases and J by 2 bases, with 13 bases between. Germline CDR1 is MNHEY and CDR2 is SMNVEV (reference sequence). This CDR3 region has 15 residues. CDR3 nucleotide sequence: TGTGCCAGCAGTTCTCTGGGGCGTAACACAGATACGCAGTATTTT. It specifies CASSSLGRNTDTQYF.

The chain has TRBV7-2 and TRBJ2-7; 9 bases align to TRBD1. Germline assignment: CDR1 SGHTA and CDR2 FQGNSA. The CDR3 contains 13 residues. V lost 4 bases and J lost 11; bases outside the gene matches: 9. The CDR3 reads CASSSIEQGAEYF. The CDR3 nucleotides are TGTGCCAGCAGCTCGATAGAACAGGGGGCGGAGTACTTC.

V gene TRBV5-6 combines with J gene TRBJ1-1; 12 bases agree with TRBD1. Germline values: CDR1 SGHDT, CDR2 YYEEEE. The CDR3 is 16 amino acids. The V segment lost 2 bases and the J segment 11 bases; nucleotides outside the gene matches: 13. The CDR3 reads CASSLSYRDRGPGAFF. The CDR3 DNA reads TGTGCCAGCAGCTTATCTTACCGGGACAGGGGGCCGGGTGCTTTCTTT.

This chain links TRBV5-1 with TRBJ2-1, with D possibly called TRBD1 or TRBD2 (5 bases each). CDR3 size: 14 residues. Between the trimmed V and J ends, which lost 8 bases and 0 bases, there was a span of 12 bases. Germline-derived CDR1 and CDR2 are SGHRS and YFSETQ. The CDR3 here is CASADGTSYNEQFF. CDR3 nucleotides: TGCGCCAGTGCTGACGGGACCTCCTACAATGAGCAGTTCTTC.

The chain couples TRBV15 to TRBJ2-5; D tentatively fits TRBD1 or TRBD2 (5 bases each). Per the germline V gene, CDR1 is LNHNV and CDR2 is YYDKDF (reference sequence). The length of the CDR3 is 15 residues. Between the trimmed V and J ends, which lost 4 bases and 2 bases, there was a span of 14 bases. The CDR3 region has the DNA TGTGCCACCAGCAAAGCTTTGGGGGTACAAGAGACCCAGTACTTC. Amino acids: CATSKALGVQETQYF.

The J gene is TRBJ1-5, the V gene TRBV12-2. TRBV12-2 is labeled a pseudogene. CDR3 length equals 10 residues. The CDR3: CARRVQPQHF. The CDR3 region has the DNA TGTGCAAGACGGGTTCAGCCCCAGCATTTT.

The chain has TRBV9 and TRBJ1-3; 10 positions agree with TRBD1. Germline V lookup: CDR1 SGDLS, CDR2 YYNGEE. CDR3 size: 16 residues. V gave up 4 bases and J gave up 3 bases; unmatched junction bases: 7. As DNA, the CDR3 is TGTGCCAGCAGCACCGGGACAGGGGCGAGTGGAAACACCATATATTTT. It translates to CASSTGTGASGNTIYF.

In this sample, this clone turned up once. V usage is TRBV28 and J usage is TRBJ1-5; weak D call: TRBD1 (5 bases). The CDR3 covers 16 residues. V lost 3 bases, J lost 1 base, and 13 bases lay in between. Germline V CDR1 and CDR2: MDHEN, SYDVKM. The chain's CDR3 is CASSLGFDRSNQPQHF. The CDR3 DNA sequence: TGTGCCAGCAGTTTGGGGTTTGACAGAAGCAATCAGCCCCAGCATTTT. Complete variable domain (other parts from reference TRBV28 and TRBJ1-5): DVKVTQSSRYLVKRTGEKVFLECVQDMDHENMFWYRQDPGLGLRLIYFSYDVKMKEKGDIPEGYSVSREKKERFSLILESASTNQTSMYLCASSLGFDRSNQPQHFGDGTRLSIL.

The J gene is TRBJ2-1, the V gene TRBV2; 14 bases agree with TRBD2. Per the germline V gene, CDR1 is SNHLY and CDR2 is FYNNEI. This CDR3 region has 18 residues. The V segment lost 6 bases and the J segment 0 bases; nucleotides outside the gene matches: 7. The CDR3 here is CASSRTSGRSTSYNEQFF. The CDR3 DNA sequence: TGTGCCAGCAGCCGGACTAGCGGGAGGTCCACCTCCTACAATGAGCAGTTCTTC. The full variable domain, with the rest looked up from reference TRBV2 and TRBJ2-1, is EPEVTQTPSHQVTQMGQEVILRCVPISNHLYFYWYRQILGQKVEFLVSFYNNEISEKSEIFDDQFSVERPDGSNFTLKIRSTKLEDSAMYFCASSRTSGRSTSYNEQFFGPGTRLTVL.